Listed below are T cell receptor beta chains from one sample, sequenced in a study of T cells in Graves' hyperthyroidism and ophthalmopathy. TCRdb passed the multiplex PCR reads through MiXCR, listing each CDR3 protein once. This table holds hundreds of thousands of distinct CDR3 sequences, over 15% found once. Sequenced material: blood. All receptors derive from a woman under 30 with Graves' hyperthyroidism. The conserved cysteine and the conserved F or W are not part of the CDR3 here. Fields, in order: V gene, J gene, CDR3 protein.

v_call: TRBV14
j_call: TRBJ2-2
cdr3_aa: ASSQDRRSLRDTGELF

v_call: TRBV20-1
j_call: TRBJ2-6
cdr3_aa: SPLGTGSSGANVLT

v_call: TRBV3-1
j_call: TRBJ1-1
cdr3_aa: ASSQDFRGLTEAF

v_call: TRBV6-2/TRBV6-3
j_call: TRBJ2-2
cdr3_aa: ASIYRGNVANTGELF

v_call: TRBV27
j_call: TRBJ1-1
cdr3_aa: ASSLVRGRTATEAF

v_call: TRBV7-2
j_call: TRBJ2-3
cdr3_aa: ASSSQGARGTQY

v_call: TRBV7-9
j_call: TRBJ1-1
cdr3_aa: ASSPTGGRTEAF

v_call: TRBV7-8
j_call: TRBJ1-5
cdr3_aa: ASSLGAPKQPQH

v_call: TRBV20-1
j_call: TRBJ1-2
cdr3_aa: STGSGLNYGYT

v_call: TRBV30
j_call: TRBJ1-2
cdr3_aa: AWSPRTGYT

v_call: TRBV6-1
j_call: TRBJ2-2
cdr3_aa: ASRDYAGGNTGELF

v_call: TRBV12-3/TRBV12-4
j_call: TRBJ2-2
cdr3_aa: ASTFGGAVAGELF

v_call: TRBV6-5
j_call: TRBJ2-7
cdr3_aa: ASRPGQGGNEQY

v_call: TRBV29-1
j_call: TRBJ2-3
cdr3_aa: SAEGTISDTQY

v_call: TRBV11-2
j_call: TRBJ2-5
cdr3_aa: ASSLGPEGGETQY

v_call: TRBV6-5
j_call: TRBJ1-3
cdr3_aa: ASSYRQTIY

v_call: TRBV15
j_call: TRBJ1-2
cdr3_aa: ATSRGGTGPNYGYT

v_call: TRBV20-1
j_call: TRBJ1-5
cdr3_aa: SARDGTNGNKPQH

v_call: TRBV11-2
j_call: TRBJ1-6
cdr3_aa: ASSLQPYLNSPLH

v_call: TRBV3-1
j_call: TRBJ2-4
cdr3_aa: ASSQDRAKNIQY

v_call: TRBV5-1
j_call: TRBJ2-5
cdr3_aa: ASSPISGAGETQY

v_call: TRBV29-1
j_call: TRBJ1-5
cdr3_aa: SPGTLDSNQPQH

v_call: TRBV19
j_call: TRBJ1-1
cdr3_aa: ASSIEQGAAEAF

v_call: TRBV6-1
j_call: TRBJ2-7
cdr3_aa: ASSVRGSSCEQY

v_call: TRBV9
j_call: TRBJ2-2
cdr3_aa: ASSVGGTGELF

v_call: TRBV11-2
j_call: TRBJ2-3
cdr3_aa: ASSPRPGGTADTQY

v_call: TRBV12-3/TRBV12-4
j_call: TRBJ1-3
cdr3_aa: ASSLMEWRDSGNTIY

v_call: TRBV29-1
j_call: TRBJ1-5
cdr3_aa: SVEVVGGGGSNQPQH

v_call: TRBV5-1
j_call: TRBJ2-7
cdr3_aa: ASSALLAGVLHEQY

v_call: TRBV7-9
j_call: TRBJ2-5
cdr3_aa: ASSPWGLGAEETQY

v_call: TRBV6-2/TRBV6-3
j_call: TRBJ1-2
cdr3_aa: ASSTQTGGIGYT

v_call: TRBV4-1
j_call: TRBJ1-5
cdr3_aa: ASSQVGGNQPQH

v_call: TRBV20-1
j_call: TRBJ2-5
cdr3_aa: SATRDAETQY

v_call: TRBV28
j_call: TRBJ1-5
cdr3_aa: ASSLPNQPQH

v_call: TRBV30
j_call: TRBJ1-5
cdr3_aa: AWSQGARQAQH

v_call: TRBV6-1
j_call: TRBJ1-2
cdr3_aa: ASSIGSSGYT

v_call: TRBV12-5
j_call: TRBJ1-1
cdr3_aa: ASGLVLRAGTEAF

v_call: TRBV6-5
j_call: TRBJ2-7
cdr3_aa: ASSSGSYYEQY

v_call: TRBV12-3/TRBV12-4
j_call: TRBJ2-5
cdr3_aa: ASSPARQGQETQY

v_call: TRBV6-5
j_call: TRBJ2-5
cdr3_aa: ASSYWGGQETQY

v_call: TRBV7-9
j_call: TRBJ2-7
cdr3_aa: ASSLGGLKNEQY

v_call: TRBV7-6
j_call: TRBJ1-5
cdr3_aa: ASSSVRGGQPQH

v_call: TRBV5-1
j_call: TRBJ1-1
cdr3_aa: ASSGSTGNTEAF

v_call: TRBV20-1
j_call: TRBJ2-7
cdr3_aa: SARDPTGDAYEQY

v_call: TRBV11-2
j_call: TRBJ2-7
cdr3_aa: ASSLVGDTYEQY